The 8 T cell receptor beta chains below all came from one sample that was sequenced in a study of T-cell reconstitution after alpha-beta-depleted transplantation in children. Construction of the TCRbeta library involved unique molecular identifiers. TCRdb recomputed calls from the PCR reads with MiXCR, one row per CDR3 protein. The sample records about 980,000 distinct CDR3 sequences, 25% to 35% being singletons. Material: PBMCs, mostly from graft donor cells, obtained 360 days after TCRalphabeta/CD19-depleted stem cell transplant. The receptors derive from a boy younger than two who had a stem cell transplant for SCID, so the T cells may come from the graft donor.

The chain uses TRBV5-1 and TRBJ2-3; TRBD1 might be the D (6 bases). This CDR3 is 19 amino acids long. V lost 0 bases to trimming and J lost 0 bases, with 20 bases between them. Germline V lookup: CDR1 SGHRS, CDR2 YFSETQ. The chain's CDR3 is CASSLAWGNRGGSTDTQYF. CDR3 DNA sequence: TGCGCCAGCAGCTTGGCCTGGGGAAATCGAGGGGGTAGCACAGATACGCAGTATTTT.

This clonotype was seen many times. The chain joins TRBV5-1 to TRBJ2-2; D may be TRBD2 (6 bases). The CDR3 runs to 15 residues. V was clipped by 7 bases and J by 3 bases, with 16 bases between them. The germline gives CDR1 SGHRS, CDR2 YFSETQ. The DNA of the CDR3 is TGCGCCAGCCATAGCGGTTGGACGTACACCGGGGAGCTGTTTTTT. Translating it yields CASHSGWTYTGELFF.

For the CDR3, the DNA is TGCGCCAGCAGCTCCGACAGGGGCTGGGAGCAGTACTTC. This encodes CASSSDRGWEQYF. J is TRBJ2-7 and V is TRBV5-1; 8 bases are a match to TRBD1. V lost 3 bases to trimming and J lost 7 bases; unmatched junction nucleotides: 6. The CDR3 totals 13 residues. Germline CDR1 reads SGHRS; CDR2 reads YFSETQ.

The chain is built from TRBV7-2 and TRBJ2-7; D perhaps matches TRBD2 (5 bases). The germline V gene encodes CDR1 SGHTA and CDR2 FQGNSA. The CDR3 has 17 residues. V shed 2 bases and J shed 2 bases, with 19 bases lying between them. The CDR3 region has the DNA TGTGCCAGCAGCTTAACATTGGGGTCGGGGAGCCCCTACGAGCAGTACTTC. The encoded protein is CASSLTLGSGSPYEQYF.

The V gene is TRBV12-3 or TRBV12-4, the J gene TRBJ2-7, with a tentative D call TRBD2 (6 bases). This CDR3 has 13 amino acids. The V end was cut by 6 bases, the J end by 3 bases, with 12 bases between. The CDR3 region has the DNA TGTGCCAGCAGCGCGGGACTGATCTACGAGCAGTACTTC. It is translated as CASSAGLIYEQYF.

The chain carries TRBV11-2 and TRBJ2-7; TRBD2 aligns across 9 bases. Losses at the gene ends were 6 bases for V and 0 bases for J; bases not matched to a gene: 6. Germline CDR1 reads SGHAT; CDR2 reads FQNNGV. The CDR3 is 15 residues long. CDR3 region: CASSFERGASYEQYF. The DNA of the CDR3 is TGTGCCAGCAGTTTCGAGCGGGGGGCCTCCTACGAGCAGTACTTC.

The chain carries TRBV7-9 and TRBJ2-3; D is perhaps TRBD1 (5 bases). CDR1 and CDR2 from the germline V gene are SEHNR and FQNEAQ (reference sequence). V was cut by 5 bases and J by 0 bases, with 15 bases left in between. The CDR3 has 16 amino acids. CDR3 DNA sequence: TGTGCCAGCAGCACCCTTGGGGCGGAGAGCACAGATACGCAGTATTTT. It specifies CASSTLGAESTDTQYF.

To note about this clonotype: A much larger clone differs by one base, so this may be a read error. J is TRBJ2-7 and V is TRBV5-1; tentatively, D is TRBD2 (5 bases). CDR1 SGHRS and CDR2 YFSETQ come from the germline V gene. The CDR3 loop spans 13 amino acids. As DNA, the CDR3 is TGCGCCAGCAGCTTTGAAGGAGGATACGAGGAGTACTTC. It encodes CASSFEGGYEEYF.